This TCR beta chain was found in a study of OX40 agonist ivuxolimab in advanced cancers. Study in general: Patient treatment consisted of intravenous ivuxolimab administration every 2 weeks at 0.01 to 10 mg/kg. With a range of roughly 20 to 90, age averaged approximately 55 years, and 75% to 90% were male. Study observations and caveats: CD8+ T cells were the subset that, on average, had more expanded clones than CD4+. CD4+ and CD8+ blood T cells expanded clonally by week 6 at 0.1 to 3.0 mg/kg.

Concerning this clone itself: Its target is not known.

The table came from immunoSEQ multiplex PCR; TCRdb's copy has only in-frame clones and leaves some out. The table lists 90,000 to 100,000 clones, about four fifths of them singletons, with about 1.6% in the top ten. The CDR3 loop spans 14 amino acids. The germline V gene encodes CDR1 SGHDT and CDR2 YYEEEE. V lost 2 bases and J 0 bases, leaving 6 bases between the germline ends. Specimen: CD4+ or CD8+ T cells sorted from blood, collected in a trial of the OX40 agonist ivuxolimab. The TCR originated in an adult with an advanced solid tumor such as melanoma, head and neck, liver or kidney cancer. The chain is built from TRBV5-6 and TRBJ1-3, with D uncertain. For the CDR3, the DNA is TGTGCCAGCAGCTTTTATAGCTCTGGAAACACCATATATTTT. It is translated as CASSFYSSGNTIYF. The whole variable domain, remainder taken from reference TRBV5-6 and TRBJ1-3, is DAGVTQSPTHLIKTRGQQVTLRCSPKSGHDTVSWYQQALGQGPQFIFQYYEEEERQRGNFPDRFSGHQFPNYSSELNVNALLLGDSALYLCASSFYSSGNTIYFGEGSWLTVV.